These T cell receptor beta chains were read from a single sample in a study of cytomegalovirus exposure and HLA in healthy donors. The protocol was immunoSEQ multiplex PCR, while the TCRdb copy is restricted to in-frame clones and leaves out a portion. The sample has more than 100,000 clones; roughly 60% are singletons. The sequenced sample was PBMCs. Receptors originate from a man aged 40-49 years in good health and CMV-seropositive. The CDR3 runs from the conserved cysteine through the conserved F or W. The D gene is left open where the match is weak. Clone size is stated in some rows and not others, as once, few, many or a class when expanded.

D,J,V,size,DNA,CDR3
NA,TRBJ1-4,TRBV5-1,NA,TGCGCCAGCAGCTTGGCAGGGACAACTAATGAAAAACTGTTTTTT,CASSLAGTTNEKLFF
TRBD2,TRBJ2-3,TRBV5-4,NA,TGTGCCAGCAGCCCTCGGGGGGAGATCGGCACAGATACGCAGTATTTT,CASSPRGEIGTDTQYF
TRBD2,TRBJ2-5,TRBV11-2,few,TGTGCCAGCAGCTTAACTAGCGGGGTAAGAGAGACCCAGTACTTC,CASSLTSGVRETQYF
NA,TRBJ2-3,TRBV6-1,NA,TGTGCCAGCAGTGAAGCGCAGGAAGGCCACACAGATACGCAGTATTTT,CASSEAQEGHTDTQYF
TRBD2,TRBJ2-7,TRBV6-5,few,TGTGCCAGCAGTCGGCCCCTAGCGGGAGGGCAGGAGTACTTC,CASSRPLAGGQEYF
NA,TRBJ1-1,TRBV6-1,NA,TGTGCCAGCACCACACTAAGGGAGGGCCCTGAAGCTTTCTTT,CASTTLREGPEAFF
NA,TRBJ2-5,TRBV6-6,NA,TGTGCCAGCAGTTACGCTCGGACTGATGCGGAGACCCAGTACTTC,CASSYARTDAETQYF
NA,TRBJ1-1,TRBV5-6,few,TGTGCCAGCAGCTCCACAGGGTACACTGAAGCTTTCTTT,CASSSTGYTEAFF
TRBD2,TRBJ2-1,TRBV10-1,NA,TGCGCCAGCAGTGAAGGGTCCGCCGGGACTAGCGGGGATGAGCAGTTCTTC,CASSEGSAGTSGDEQFF
TRBD1,TRBJ2-2,TRBV5-1,NA,TGCGCCAGCAGCTTTACAGGGGGCGCTGGCACCGGGGAGCTGTTTTTT,CASSFTGGAGTGELFF
TRBD2,TRBJ2-7,TRBV6-5,NA,TGTGCCAGCAGTTGGACTAGCGGGAGGGGAGTGGGCGAGCAGTACTTC,CASSWTSGRGVGEQYF
NA,TRBJ1-1,TRBV18,few,TGTGCCAGCTCACGAAGGGTGGAGGACACTGAAGCTTTCTTT,CASSRRVEDTEAFF
TRBD1,TRBJ2-5,TRBV7-3,NA,TGTGCCAGCAGCGGGGACAGCCAAGAGACCCAGTACTTC,CASSGDSQETQYF
TRBD2,TRBJ2-7,TRBV30,NA,TGTGCCTGGAGTGTGGCTAGCGGGAGCCCCAAGCAGTACTTC,CAWSVASGSPKQYF
NA,TRBJ1-2,TRBV5-1,few,TGCGCCAGCAGCTTGGTGGTAGGGGAAGGGAAGTATGGCTACACCTTC,CASSLVVGEGKYGYTF
NA,TRBJ1-5,TRBV29-1,NA,TGCAGCGTTTCGGGTTCCGGAAACAATCAGCCCCAGCATTTT,CSVSGSGNNQPQHF
TRBD2,TRBJ2-1,TRBV28,NA,TGTGCCAGCAGTTTCTTCGGACTAGCGGGATTAAACAATGAGCAGTTCTTC,CASSFFGLAGLNNEQFF
NA,TRBJ1-6,TRBV7-9,NA,TGTGCCAGCAGCACAGGGTGGTCACCCCTCCACTTT,CASSTGWSPLHF
NA,TRBJ1-2,TRBV27,few,TGTGCCAGCAGGGCGGTTGGTGGCTACACCTTC,CASRAVGGYTF
TRBD1,TRBJ1-6,TRBV19,NA,TGTGCCAGTAGTATAGTGGGGACAGGGTTTTCACCCCTCCACTTT,CASSIVGTGFSPLHF
TRBD1,TRBJ1-1,TRBV28,NA,TGTGCCAGCGGGGACAGTATGAACACTGAAGCTTTCTTT,CASGDSMNTEAFF
NA,TRBJ1-2,TRBV7-9,NA,TGTGCCACCAGGGACATTAACTATGGCTACACCTTC,CATRDINYGYTF
TRBD1,TRBJ2-7,TRBV11-2,few,TGTGCCAGCAGCTCGATCCAGGGGGCGCTTCGACTCGAGCAGTACTTC,CASSSIQGALRLEQYF
TRBD1,TRBJ1-1,TRBV2,NA,TGTGCCAGCAGCGCGGACAGGGGGGTCACTGAAGCTTTCTTT,CASSADRGVTEAFF
NA,TRBJ2-2,TRBV5-1,NA,TGCGCCAGCAGCTTGGTCCTGAACACCGGGGAGCTGTTTTTT,CASSLVLNTGELFF
TRBD2,TRBJ2-3,TRBV5-1,few,TGCGCCAGCAGCTTGGCCGATTATAGCGGGACCCGCGGAGATACGCAGTATTTT,CASSLADYSGTRGDTQYF
TRBD2,TRBJ2-5,TRBV5-4,NA,TGTGCCAGCAGCATTGGGACTAGCGGGAGTCGAAAGACCCAGTACTTC,CASSIGTSGSRKTQYF
NA,TRBJ1-2,TRBV14,NA,TGTGCCAGCAGCCCGGACAGAGGGGGCTACACCTTC,CASSPDRGGYTF
NA,TRBJ2-1,TRBV6-6,NA,TGTGCCAGCAGTTCCCTAGCAGTTTTGCCCTACAATGAGCAGTTCTTC,CASSSLAVLPYNEQFF
NA,TRBJ1-5,TRBV5-1,few,TGCGCCAGCAGCTTGTTACAGAACACAGATACGCAGCATTTT,CASSLLQNTDTQHF
NA,TRBJ2-7,TRBV5-1,few,TGCGCCAGCAGCCAGGACAGAGACTACGAGCAGTACTTC,CASSQDRDYEQYF
NA,TRBJ2-5,TRBV25-1,NA,TGTGCCAGCAGTGAATATCGGGCGGGTCGAGAGACCCAGTACTTC,CASSEYRAGRETQYF
TRBD2,TRBJ2-7,TRBV11-2,NA,TGTGCCAGCAGCTTCGTTAGCGGGAACCACGAGCAGTACTTC,CASSFVSGNHEQYF
NA,TRBJ2-7,TRBV11-1,few,TGTGCCAGCAGCATATTCCAGGCCACCTACGAGCAGTACTTC,CASSIFQATYEQYF